These 25 T cell receptor beta chains share one sample of origin, sequenced in a study of control samples from healthy donors and cancer patients. Using immunoSEQ multiplex PCR, the repertoire was profiled, and TCRdb retains in-frame clones only, with some absent. This sample has under 200,000 clones; around 96% occur once, and the top ten carry approximately 1%. The sequencing input was blood. The receptors were gathered from a young woman in good health.

The chain joins TRBV5-1 to TRBJ2-2; tentatively, D is TRBD2 (5 bases). Trimming took 4 bases from V and 4 from J, leaving 11 bases between them. The CDR3 runs to 14 residues. Germline V gene lookup returns CDR1 SGHRS and CDR2 YFSETQ. Here the CDR3 DNA reads TGCGCCAGCAGCCCGGGGAGTATCACCGGGGAGCTGTTTTTT. Residues: CASSPGSITGELFF.

This rearrangement joins TRBV6-5 to TRBJ1-1; D gene uncertain. The CDR3 is made up of 13 amino acids. Germline CDR1 MNHEY, CDR2 SVGAGI. The ends were cut back, 7 bases at V and 13 bases at J, with 22 bases in the middle. Here the CDR3 DNA reads TGTGCCAGCACCCAGAGGACGGTGAAGCTTGGTTTCTTT. This codes for CASTQRTVKLGFF.

CDR3 nucleotides: TGTGCCAGAACAATGAACACTGAAGCTTTCTTT. Residues: CARTMNTEAFF. The chain joins TRBV6-5 to TRBJ1-1; D is uncertain. The germline V and J ends were trimmed by 9 bases and 0 bases, with 5 bases remaining between them. This CDR3 is built from 11 residues. Germline-derived CDR1 and CDR2 are MNHEY and SVGAGI.

V gene TRBV19 combines with J gene TRBJ2-7, with D unclear. The CDR3 runs 16 residues. Trimming pared 3 bases from V and 0 bases from J, leaving 15 bases between. CDR1 is LNHDA and CDR2 is SQIVND in the germline V gene (reference sequence). CDR3 residues: CASSIGSGPSSYEQYF. Here the CDR3 DNA reads TGTGCCAGTAGTATTGGATCGGGCCCCAGCTCCTACGAGCAGTACTTC.

The chain carries TRBV28 and TRBJ1-6; D uncertain. V was trimmed by 8 bases and J by 10 bases, leaving 21 bases between them. Germline assignment: CDR1 MDHEN and CDR2 SYDVKM. CDR3 size: 15 residues. The CDR3 DNA sequence: TGTGCCAGCTATACCCGGGGATTAAGTGGATCACCCCTCCACTTT. It translates to CASYTRGLSGSPLHF.

The chain recombines TRBV15 with TRBJ2-2; 8 bases agree with TRBD1. Germline-derived CDR1 and CDR2 are LNHNV and YYDKDF (reference sequence). The V segment lost 0 bases and the J segment 7 bases; nucleotides outside the gene matches: 7. The CDR3 contains 16 residues. CDR3 bases: TGTGCCACCAGCAGAGAACAGGGGGATTGGGTCGGGGAGCTGTTTTTT. This codes for CATSREQGDWVGELFF. Based on the CDR3 plus reference TRBV15 and TRBJ2-2, the full variable domain is DAMVIQNPRYQVTQFGKPVTLSCSQTLNHNVMYWYQQKSSQAPKLLFHYYDKDFNNEADTPDNFQSRRPNTSFCFLDIRSPGLGDTAMYLCATSREQGDWVGELFFGEGSRLTVL.

The V gene is TRBV3-1 (or the pseudogene TRBV3-2), the J gene TRBJ2-2; 14 bases map to TRBD2. The CDR3 is 17 residues long. CDR1 LGHDT and CDR2 YNNKEL come from the germline V gene (reference sequence). The junction had 5 bases not matched to a gene; V was cut back by 1 base and J by 7 bases. CDR3 protein: CASSQGTSGGLSGELFF. CDR3 in DNA: TGTGCCAGCAGCCAAGGGACTAGCGGGGGGCTAAGCGGGGAGCTGTTTTTT.

V and J are TRBV2 and TRBJ2-2, with D perhaps matching TRBD2 (7 bases). The CDR3 runs 14 residues. Germline V lookup: CDR1 SNHLY, CDR2 FYNNEI. Trimming cost V 10 bases and J 0 bases, with 12 bases left between them. The CDR3 nucleotides are TGTGCCATTGGGGGGGCTGCGAACACCGGGGAGCTGTTTTTT. Its translation is CAIGGAANTGELFF.

The rearrangement uses TRBV19 and TRBJ1-1; 7 nucleotides align to TRBD1. CDR1 is LNHDA and CDR2 is SQIVND in the germline V gene (reference sequence). V shed 7 bases and J 6 bases; nucleotides not matched to a gene: 11. This CDR3 has 14 residues. CDR3 bases: TGTGCCAGTACCACCTCGACAGGGCAGTCTGAAGCTTTCTTT. Its protein is CASTTSTGQSEAFF.

The chain uses TRBV5-8 and TRBJ1-6; maybe TRBD1 (5 bases). The CDR3 is 18 residues long. With 3 bases removed from V and 0 bases from J, the gap between germline ends came to 16 bases. Germline CDR1 SGHTS, CDR2 YDEGEE. For the CDR3, the DNA is TGTGCCAGCAGCTCCCGCCGGCTGGGGGGCTCCTATAATTCACCCCTCCACTTT. Protein: CASSSRRLGGSYNSPLHF. Looking up the rest from reference TRBV5-8 and TRBJ1-6 gives the full variable domain: EAGVTQSPTHLIKTRGQQATLRCSPISGHTSVYWYQQALGLGLQFLLWYDEGEERNRGNFPPRFSGRQFPNYSSELNVNALELEDSALYLCASSSRRLGGSYNSPLHFGNGTRLTVT.

The genes are TRBV6-1 and TRBJ2-1; 10 bases map to TRBD2. V shed 3 bases, J shed 12 bases, and the junction held 5 bases outside the gene matches. This CDR3 spans 13 amino acids. Germline V gives CDR1 MNHNS, CDR2 SASEGT. As DNA, the CDR3 is TGTGCCAGCAGTGATCTACGGACTAGCGGGCAGTTCTTC. Residues: CASSDLRTSGQFF.

The gene calls are TRBV27 and TRBJ2-1, with a weak D call TRBD1 (7 bases). The CDR3 is made up of 14 amino acids. V was clipped by 3 bases and J by 4 bases, with 10 bases between them. CDR1 and CDR2 from the germline V gene are MNHEY and SMNVEV (reference sequence). The CDR3 protein is CASSFAGGYNEQFF. The DNA of the CDR3 is TGTGCCAGCAGTTTTGCAGGGGGGTACAATGAGCAGTTCTTC.

This rearrangement joins TRBV6-1 to TRBJ2-7, with D perhaps assigned TRBD1 or TRBD2 (6 bases each). V was trimmed by 3 bases and J by 2 bases, leaving 11 bases between them. The germline V gene has CDR1 MNHNS and CDR2 SASEGT. CDR3 length equals 14 residues. CDR3: CASSDGRGPYEQYF. The DNA of the CDR3 is TGTGCCAGCAGTGATGGACGGGGGCCCTACGAGCAGTACTTC.

This chain uses TRBV4-2 with TRBJ2-7; 7 bases agree with TRBD2. V shed 1 base, J shed 3 bases, and the junction held 6 bases outside the gene matches. Germline-derived CDR1 and CDR2 are LGHNA and YNFKEQ. CDR3 size: 15 residues. CDR3 sequence reads: CASSQGGGWNYEQYF. The CDR3 bases are TGTGCCAGCAGCCAAGGGGGGGGGTGGAACTACGAGCAGTACTTC.

The chain recombines TRBV30 with TRBJ2-5; D unclear. Deletions cut 3 bases from V and 6 bases from J, with 11 bases between. The CDR3 contains 12 residues. Germline V gene data show CDR1 as GTSNPN and CDR2 as SVGIG (reference sequence). This CDR3 is CAWSRSLQTQYF. CDR3 nucleotide sequence: TGTGCCTGGAGCCGCTCCCTTCAGACCCAGTACTTC.

Only a few counts were recorded for this clone. The V and J genes are TRBV28 and TRBJ2-1; D might be TRBD1 (6 bases). The CDR3 consists of 14 residues. V dropped 6 bases and J dropped 3 bases, with 12 bases sitting between them. Looked up from germline, CDR1 is MDHEN and CDR2 is SYDVKM. Here the CDR3 DNA reads TGTGCCAGCAGCCCCCTACAGGGCTACAATGAGCAGTTCTTC. Translation gives CASSPLQGYNEQFF.

V is TRBV5-4 and J is TRBJ2-7; TRBD1 aligns across 10 bases. The ends lost 3 bases at V and 2 bases at J; junction bases unmatched: 5. The CDR3 loop spans 15 amino acids. CDR1 and CDR2 (germline): SGHNT, YYREEE (reference sequence). CDR3 protein: CASSSPGQGTYEQYF. CDR3 nucleotide sequence: TGTGCCAGCAGCTCCCCGGGACAGGGGACCTACGAGCAGTACTTC.

This clone was seen a single time. The CDR3 reads CASSPGTGMTYNEQFF. For the CDR3, the DNA is TGTGCCAGCTCCCCCGGGACAGGTATGACCTACAATGAGCAGTTCTTC. The chain uses TRBV18 and TRBJ2-1, with TRBD1 matching 8 bases. With 6 bases clipped from V and 2 bases from J, the junction kept 9 bases outside the gene matches. CDR3 length: 16 residues. Germline V lookup: CDR1 KGHSH, CDR2 LQKENI.

The chain couples TRBV5-1 to TRBJ2-7; TRBD1 matches 10 bases. This CDR3 is 14 amino acids long. V dropped 3 bases and J dropped 5; count of bases not matched to a gene: 5. The germline CDR1 and CDR2 sequences are SGHRS and YFSETQ. DNA for the CDR3: TGCGCCAGCAGCTCGGGACAGGGGCACGACGAGCAGTACTTC. It encodes CASSSGQGHDEQYF. Full variable domain (missing parts from reference TRBV5-1 and TRBJ2-7): KAGVTQTPRYLIKTRGQQVTLSCSPISGHRSVSWYQQTPGQGLQFLFEYFSETQRNKGNFPGRFSGRQFSNSRSEMNVSTLELGDSALYLCASSSGQGHDEQYFGPGTRLTVT.

As DNA, the CDR3 is TGTGCCAGCAGCTTAGGCGGGGGAGGCGCAGATACGCAGTATTTT. Protein: CASSLGGGGADTQYF. The rearrangement uses TRBV11-3 and TRBJ2-3; TRBD2 matches 7 bases. CDR3 size: 15 residues. V lost 1 base to trimming and J lost 4 bases; unmatched junction nucleotides: 5. Germline V gene lookup returns CDR1 SGHNT and CDR2 YENEEA.

The V and J genes are TRBV5-6 and TRBJ2-7; the D gene is possibly TRBD1 (6 bases). Germline CDR1 and CDR2: SGHDT and YYEEEE. The CDR3 spans 15 residues. V lost 3 bases, J lost 0 bases, and 13 bases lay in between. DNA for the CDR3: TGTGCCAGCAGCTCTCGGACAGTGGGCTCCTACGAGCAGTACTTC. The encoded protein is CASSSRTVGSYEQYF.

The V gene is TRBV2, the J gene TRBJ1-6, with 7 positions matching TRBD1. The V and J ends lost 6 bases and 14 bases, in that order; junction bases with no gene match: 7. Germline values: CDR1 SNHLY, CDR2 FYNNEI. The CDR3 is made up of 12 amino acids. The CDR3 sequence is CASRGDSGALHF. The CDR3 DNA reads as TGTGCCAGCAGAGGGGACAGTGGGGCCCTCCACTTT.

In DNA, the CDR3 is TGTGCCAGCAGCGTAGAAGATTGGGGTTCCCAAGAGACCCAGTACTTC. Amino acid sequence: CASSVEDWGSQETQYF. The rearrangement links TRBV9 to TRBJ2-5; no clear D gene. Germline V lookup: CDR1 SGDLS, CDR2 YYNGEE. This CDR3 comprises 16 residues. V was pared by 0 bases and J by 1 base, with 13 bases between.

The chain has TRBV9 and TRBJ1-2; D remains ambiguous. The V and J ends lost 3 bases and 10 bases respectively, with 19 bases between them. The CDR3 consists of 14 residues. Germline CDR1 reads SGDLS; CDR2 reads YYNGEE. The CDR3 DNA is TGTGCCAGCAGCGGTCTGTCGGAGGGTCTCGTCTACACCTTC. Translating it yields CASSGLSEGLVYTF.

The rearrangement uses TRBV7-9 and TRBJ2-5; weak D call: TRBD1 (6 bases). The V gene's germline CDR1 is SEHNR and CDR2 FQNEAQ (reference sequence). V was trimmed by 5 bases and J by 5 bases, leaving 15 bases between them. The CDR3 is made up of 14 amino acids. The CDR3 reads CASSPTGKGETQYF. The CDR3 region has the DNA TGTGCCAGCAGCCCGACAGGAAAGGGGGAGACCCAGTACTTC.